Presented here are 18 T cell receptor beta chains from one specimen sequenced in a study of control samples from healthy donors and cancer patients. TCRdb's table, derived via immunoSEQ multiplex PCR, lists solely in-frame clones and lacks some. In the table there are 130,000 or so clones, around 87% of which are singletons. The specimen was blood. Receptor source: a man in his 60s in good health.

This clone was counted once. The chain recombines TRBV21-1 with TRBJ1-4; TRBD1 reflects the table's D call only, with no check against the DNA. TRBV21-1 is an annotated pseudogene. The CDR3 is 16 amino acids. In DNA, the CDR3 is TGTGCCAGCAGCAAAGGGCAGGGGAAGGGGGATGAAAAACTGTTTTTT. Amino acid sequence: CASSKGQGKGDEKLFF.

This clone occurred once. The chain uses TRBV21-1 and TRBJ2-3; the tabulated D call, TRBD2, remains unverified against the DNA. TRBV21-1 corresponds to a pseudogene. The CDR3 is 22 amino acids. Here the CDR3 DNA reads TGTGCCAGCAGCAAAGGATTCATGGGACTTGCATTTTTTAGTATTAGCACAGATACGCAGTATTTT. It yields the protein CASSKGFMGLAFFSISTDTQYF.

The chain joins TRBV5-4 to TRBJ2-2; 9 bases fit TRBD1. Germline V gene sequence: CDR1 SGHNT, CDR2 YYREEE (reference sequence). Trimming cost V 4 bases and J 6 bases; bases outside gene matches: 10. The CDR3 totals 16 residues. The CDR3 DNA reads TGTGCCAGCAGCCCGGAGGGACAGGGCCTGGCCGGGGAGCTGTTTTTT. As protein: CASSPEGQGLAGELFF.

The CDR3 DNA sequence: TGTGCCAGCAGCCAAAGCGGGGGGGACAATGAGCAGTTCTTC. Its translation is CASSQSGGDNEQFF. The J gene is TRBJ2-1, the V gene TRBV7-3; 10 bases match TRBD2. The germline V gene has CDR1 SGHTA and CDR2 FQGTGA. The CDR3 is made up of 14 amino acids. V shed 5 bases, J shed 5 bases, and the junction held 3 bases outside the gene matches.

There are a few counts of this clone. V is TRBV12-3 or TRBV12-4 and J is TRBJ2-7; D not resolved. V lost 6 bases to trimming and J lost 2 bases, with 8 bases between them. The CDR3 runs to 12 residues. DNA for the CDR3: TGTGCCAGCAGCATTTGGACCTACGAGCAGTACTTC. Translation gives CASSIWTYEQYF.

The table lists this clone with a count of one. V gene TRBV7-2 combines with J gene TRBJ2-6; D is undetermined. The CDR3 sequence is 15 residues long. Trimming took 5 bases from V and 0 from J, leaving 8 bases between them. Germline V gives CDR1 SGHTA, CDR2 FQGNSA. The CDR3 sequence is CASSGPSSGANVLTF. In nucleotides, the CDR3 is TGTGCCAGCAGCGGCCCGAGCTCTGGGGCCAACGTCCTGACTTTC.

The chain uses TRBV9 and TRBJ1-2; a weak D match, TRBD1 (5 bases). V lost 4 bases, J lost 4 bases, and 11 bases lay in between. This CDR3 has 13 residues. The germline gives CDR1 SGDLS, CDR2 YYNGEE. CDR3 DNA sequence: TGTGCCAGCAGCCTAGGCGGGGGCTATGGCTACACCTTC. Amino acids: CASSLGGGYGYTF.

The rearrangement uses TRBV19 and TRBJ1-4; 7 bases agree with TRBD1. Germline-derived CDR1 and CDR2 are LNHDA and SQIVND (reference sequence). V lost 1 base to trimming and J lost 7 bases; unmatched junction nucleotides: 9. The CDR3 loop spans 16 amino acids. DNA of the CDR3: TGTGCCAGTAGTATAGCCCAGAAAACAGGGGCTGAAAAACTGTTTTTT. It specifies CASSIAQKTGAEKLFF.

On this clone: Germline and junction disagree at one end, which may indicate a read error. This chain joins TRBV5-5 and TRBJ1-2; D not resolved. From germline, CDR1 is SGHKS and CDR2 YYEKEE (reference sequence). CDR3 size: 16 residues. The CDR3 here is CASTLVTQAVNYGYTF. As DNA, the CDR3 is TGTGCCAGCACCTTGGTCACTCAAGCCGTGAACTATGGCTACACCTTC.

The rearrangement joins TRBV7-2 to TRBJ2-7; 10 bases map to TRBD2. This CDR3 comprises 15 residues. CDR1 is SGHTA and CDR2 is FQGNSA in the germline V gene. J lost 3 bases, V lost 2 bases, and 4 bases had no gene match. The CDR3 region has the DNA TGTGCCAGCAGCTTAATAAGCGGGGGGGGCTACGAGCAGTACTTC. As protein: CASSLISGGGYEQYF.

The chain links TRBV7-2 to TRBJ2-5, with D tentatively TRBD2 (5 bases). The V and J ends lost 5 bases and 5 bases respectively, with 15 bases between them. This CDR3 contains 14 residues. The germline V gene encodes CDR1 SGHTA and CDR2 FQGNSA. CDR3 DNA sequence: TGTGCCAGCAGCCCGGGGTGGGATCGGGAGACCCAGTACTTC. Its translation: CASSPGWDRETQYF.

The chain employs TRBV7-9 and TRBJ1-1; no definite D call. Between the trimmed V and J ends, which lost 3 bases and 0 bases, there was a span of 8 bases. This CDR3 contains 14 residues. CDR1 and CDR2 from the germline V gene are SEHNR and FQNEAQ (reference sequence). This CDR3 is CASSFERLNTEAFF. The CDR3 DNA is TGTGCCAGCAGCTTTGAACGGTTGAACACTGAAGCTTTCTTT.

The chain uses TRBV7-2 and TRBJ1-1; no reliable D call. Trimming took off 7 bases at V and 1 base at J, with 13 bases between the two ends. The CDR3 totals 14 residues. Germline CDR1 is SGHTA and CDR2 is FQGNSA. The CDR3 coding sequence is TGTGCCAGCACCCGATACTCTGGGAACACTGAAGCTTTCTTT. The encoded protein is CASTRYSGNTEAFF.

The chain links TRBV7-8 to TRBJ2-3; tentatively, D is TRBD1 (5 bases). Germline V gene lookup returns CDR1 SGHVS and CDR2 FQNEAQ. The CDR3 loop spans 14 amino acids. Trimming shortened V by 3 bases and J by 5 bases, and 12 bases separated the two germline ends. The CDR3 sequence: CASSFLQGGDTQYF. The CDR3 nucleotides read TGTGCCAGCAGCTTTCTGCAGGGCGGAGATACGCAGTATTTT.

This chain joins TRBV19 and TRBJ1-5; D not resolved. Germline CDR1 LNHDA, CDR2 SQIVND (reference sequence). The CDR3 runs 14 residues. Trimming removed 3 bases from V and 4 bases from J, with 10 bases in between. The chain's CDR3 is CASSIGPQNQPQHF. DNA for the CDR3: TGTGCCAGTAGTATTGGGCCCCAGAATCAGCCCCAGCATTTT.

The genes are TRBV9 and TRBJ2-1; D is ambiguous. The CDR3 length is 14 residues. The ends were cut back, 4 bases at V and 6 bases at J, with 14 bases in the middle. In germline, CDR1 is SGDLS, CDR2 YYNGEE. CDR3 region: CASSPPVGVNEQFF. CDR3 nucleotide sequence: TGTGCCAGCAGCCCGCCCGTAGGTGTCAATGAGCAGTTCTTC.

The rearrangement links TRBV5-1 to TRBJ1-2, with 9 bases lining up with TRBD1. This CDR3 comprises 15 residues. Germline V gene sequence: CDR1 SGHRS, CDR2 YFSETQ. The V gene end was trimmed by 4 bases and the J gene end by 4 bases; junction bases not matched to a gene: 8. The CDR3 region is CASSPGTGRAYGYTF. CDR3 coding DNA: TGCGCCAGCAGCCCCGGGACAGGGAGGGCCTATGGCTACACCTTC.

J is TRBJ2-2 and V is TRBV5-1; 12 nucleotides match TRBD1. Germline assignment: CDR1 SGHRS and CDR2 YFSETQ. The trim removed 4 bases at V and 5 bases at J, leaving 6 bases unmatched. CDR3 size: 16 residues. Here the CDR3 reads CASSHGDRGRTGELFF. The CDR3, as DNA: TGCGCCAGCAGCCACGGGGACAGGGGGCGGACCGGGGAGCTGTTTTTT. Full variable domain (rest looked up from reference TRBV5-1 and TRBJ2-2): KAGVTQTPRYLIKTRGQQVTLSCSPISGHRSVSWYQQTPGQGLQFLFEYFSETQRNKGNFPGRFSGRQFSNSRSEMNVSTLELGDSALYLCASSHGDRGRTGELFFGEGSRLTVL.